Given below is one T cell receptor beta chain in context. Enrolled during active infection, Seattle patients were then followed longitudinally. Sequencing was performed with immunoSEQ multiplex PCR; in TCRdb, only in-frame clones are kept and a portion is missing. The data hold fewer than 250,000 clones, with around 81% observed a single time. Germline V lookup: CDR1 KGHSH, CDR2 LQKENI. The CDR3 loop spans 18 amino acids. V shed 6 bases and J 3 bases; nucleotides not matched to a gene: 13. This specimen comes from a study of blood T cell repertoires in COVID-19. Whole-study context: From the United States, Italy and Spain came samples of acute and convalescent COVID-19.

The sequenced material came from peripheral blood. V is TRBV18 and J is TRBJ1-3; 11 nucleotides align to TRBD1. The clonotype originates from a man between 60 and 75 years old with COVID-19, enrolled during active disease. The CDR3 DNA follows: TGTGCCAGCTCCCGTTCGCCAGGACAGGGGGCGAATGGAAACACCATATATTTT. Encoded protein: CASSRSPGQGANGNTIYF.